This TCR beta chain was found in a study of molecular identifiers for immune sequencing clone quantification. Looking at the study overall: Four of five splits of RNA from 20,000 or 100,000 naive CD8 cells were sequenced in replicates.

The count of this clonotype is one. Its target is unknown. The CDR3 totals 19 residues. The junction had 18 bases not matched to a gene; V was cut back by 5 bases and J by 4 bases. Germline CDR1 is MNHNY and CDR2 is SVGAGI (reference sequence). Each CDR3 protein is one row after TCRdb ran MiXCR on the PCR reads. The sample has about 630,000 distinct CDR3 sequences; 25% are singletons. General observations from the study: Clones above 20 RNA copies contained over 99% of effector molecules and under 1% of naive molecules.

Based on a CD8+CD4-CCR7+CD45RA+ profile, naive CD8 T cells were sorted. This receptor was obtained from a human donor in good health. Some libraries in this study had Jurkat cell RNA spiked in. Sequenced input: naive CD8+ T cells from blood, with Jurkat cell RNA spiked in. Subset denoted: FACS-sorted CD8+CD4-CCR7+CD45RA+ naive T cells. V gene TRBV6-6 combines with J gene TRBJ2-5; 11 nucleotides match TRBD1. The CDR3 sequence: CASSPPQFQDRGRPETQYF. The DNA for the CDR3 is TGTGCCAGCAGTCCCCCCCAATTTCAGGACAGGGGGCGCCCAGAGACCCAGTACTTC.